This T cell receptor (beta chain) was documented in a study of cytomegalovirus exposure and HLA in healthy donors. Both 60 Vbeta primers and 13 Jbeta primers went into the PCR. Only in-frame clones appear in the TCRdb table, and some are missing; sequencing was by immunoSEQ multiplex PCR. The table records about 130,000 clones, approximately 70% of them present only once. This CDR3 has 13 residues. Trimming left V 11 bases short and J 0 bases short, with 11 bases between. Germline V lookup: CDR1 SNHLY, CDR2 FYNNEI. The rearrangement uses TRBV2 and TRBJ2-1; weak D call: TRBD2 (6 bases). This receptor was obtained from a man in his 60s in good health and CMV-seropositive. The sequencing input was PBMCs. CDR3 protein: CAVASDSYNEQFF. DNA for the CDR3: TGTGCCGTTGCTAGCGACTCCTACAATGAGCAGTTCTTC.